The 26 T cell receptor beta chains listed next were all sequenced from one sample in a study of T cell repertoires in cytomegalovirus infection. Via MiXCR, TCRdb re-called the reads, giving one row per CDR3 protein. The data show roughly 720,000 distinct CDR3 sequences, approximately 34% seen once. Sequenced sample: PBMCs. The receptors were sampled from a human donor in good health (CMV status not recorded). Some clones in this sample may be carry-over from other donors' samples.

V and J are TRBV14 and TRBJ1-1; 7 bases are shared with TRBD1. The CDR3 runs to 13 residues. Germline CDR1 and CDR2: SGHDN and FVKESK. The V segment lost 4 bases and the J segment 7 bases; nucleotides outside the gene matches: 6. The CDR3 DNA follows: TGTGCCAGCAGCCCAGGGGGATTAGGTGAAGCTTTCTTT. Translated: CASSPGGLGEAFF.

This clonotype showed up just a few times. The chain uses TRBV20-1 and TRBJ2-3; 9 bases fit TRBD1. Losses at the gene ends were 5 bases for V and 5 bases for J; bases not matched to a gene: 2. CDR1 is DFQATT, CDR2 SNEGSKA, per germline (reference sequence). The CDR3 extends over 12 amino acids. The CDR3 region has the DNA TGCAGTGCTTCGACAGGGGGAGATACGCAGTATTTT. The encoded protein is CSASTGGDTQYF.

This clonotype has a handful of counts. V gene TRBV6-5 combines with J gene TRBJ1-2; 10 nucleotides align to TRBD1. Per germline, CDR1 MNHEY and CDR2 SVGAGI. Trimming took 5 bases from V and 10 from J; bases not matched to a gene: 10. The length of the CDR3 is 14 residues. In nucleotides, the CDR3 is TGTGCCAGCAGTCGACCCGGACAGGGGGGGACCTACACCTTC. It codes for CASSRPGQGGTYTF.

This clonotype was detected only a few times. The chain carries TRBV14 and TRBJ2-7; tentatively, D is TRBD2 (6 bases). Germline V lookup: CDR1 SGHDN, CDR2 FVKESK. V was cut by 1 base and J by 6 bases, with 7 bases left in between. The CDR3 runs to 12 residues. CDR3 sequence reads: CASSQAAGEQYF. For the CDR3, the DNA is TGTGCCAGCAGCCAAGCAGCGGGCGAGCAGTACTTC.

The V and J genes are TRBV28 and TRBJ1-1, with 9 bases identical to TRBD1. From germline, CDR1 is MDHEN and CDR2 SYDVKM. This CDR3 contains 15 residues. Losses at the gene ends were 5 bases for V and 5 bases for J; bases not matched to a gene: 9. The CDR3: CASSIPQGAGTEAFF. CDR3 in DNA: TGTGCCAGCAGTATTCCACAGGGGGCGGGGACTGAAGCTTTCTTT.

The rearrangement joins TRBV12-3 or TRBV12-4 to TRBJ1-1; 7 bases map to TRBD1. The junction had 9 bases not matched to a gene; V was cut back by 5 bases and J by 0 bases. CDR3 length: 16 amino acids. The DNA of the CDR3 is TGTGCCAGCAGTCCGACAGGGACGCTGATGAACACTGAAGCTTTCTTT. This gives the protein CASSPTGTLMNTEAFF.

V and J are TRBV24-1 and TRBJ1-5, with 9 bases matching TRBD1. V lost 4 bases, J lost 7 bases, and 7 bases stayed unmatched. CDR3 size: 15 residues. CDR1 and CDR2 from the germline V gene are KGHDR and SFDVKD. The CDR3 loop is CATSDGQGFDQPQHF. CDR3 bases: TGTGCCACCAGTGACGGACAGGGGTTCGACCAGCCCCAGCATTTT.

CDR3 residues: CASSYVGGNQPQHF. CDR3 DNA sequence: TGTGCCAGCAGTTACGTGGGTGGCAATCAGCCCCAGCATTTT. The chain joins TRBV6-5 to TRBJ1-5; D is uncertain. CDR3 length equals 14 residues. V lost 2 bases and J lost 2, with 7 bases in between. Germline CDR1 reads MNHEY; CDR2 reads SVGAGI.

This clonotype was counted between two and nine times. The CDR3 DNA reads as TGTGCCAGCAGCTCCATTGTCGGACTAGCGGGAGCGATTAGCACAGATACGCAGTATTTT. This codes for CASSSIVGLAGAISTDTQYF. This chain connects TRBV7-2 to TRBJ2-3; TRBD2 matches 13 bases. Germline values: CDR1 SGHTA, CDR2 FQGNSA. V dropped 4 bases and J dropped 0; count of bases not matched to a gene: 13. The CDR3 loop spans 20 amino acids.

V usage is TRBV3-1 and J usage is TRBJ1-2; D is unclear. The CDR3 totals 16 residues. V was cut by 0 bases and J by 3 bases, with 14 bases left in between. The germline gives CDR1 LGHDT, CDR2 YNNKEL (reference sequence). Here the CDR3 DNA reads TGTGCCAGCAGCCAAGAAGACGGCCGAGGGCACTATGGCTACACCTTC. It translates to CASSQEDGRGHYGYTF.

This clonotype was observed a few times. This chain uses TRBV7-2 with TRBJ1-4, with no clear D. Looked up from germline, CDR1 is SGHTA and CDR2 is FQGNSA. V was trimmed by 5 bases and J by 6 bases, leaving 16 bases between them. The CDR3 sequence is 15 residues long. CDR3 coding DNA: TGTGCCAGCAGCGTAGGCCTGGGGTTGGATGAAAAACTGTTTTTT. Protein: CASSVGLGLDEKLFF.

This clonotype appeared many times. The chain is built from TRBV19 and TRBJ1-1, with TRBD1 matching over 8 bases. This CDR3 is 18 amino acids long. CDR1 LNHDA and CDR2 SQIVND come from the germline V gene (reference sequence). V gave up 5 bases and J gave up 2 bases; unmatched junction bases: 16. The CDR3 loop is CASSHLQGVGEPNTEAFF. In nucleotides, the CDR3 is TGTGCCAGTAGTCACCTACAGGGGGTCGGAGAGCCTAACACTGAAGCTTTCTTT.

This clonotype occurred a few times. The gene calls are TRBV7-9 and TRBJ1-5; D possibly corresponds to TRBD1 (6 bases). Trimming removed 10 bases from V and 7 bases from J, with 23 bases in between. The CDR3 extends over 15 amino acids. Per germline, CDR1 SEHNR and CDR2 FQNEAQ (reference sequence). CDR3 nucleotides: TGTGCCACCACGGGGGGCCTCTCCGTATTACAGCCCCAGCATTTT. Translated: CATTGGLSVLQPQHF.

This clonotype was seen only a few times. The chain links TRBV14 to TRBJ1-4; possible D gene TRBD1, 6 bases. The CDR3 spans 19 residues. Germline lookup yields CDR1 SGHDN and CDR2 FVKESK. The germline V and J ends were trimmed by 0 bases and 5 bases, with 22 bases remaining between them. As DNA, the CDR3 is TGTGCCAGCAGCCAAGATTGGTATGCAGGGGCCGGCCCAAATGAAAAACTGTTTTTT. As protein: CASSQDWYAGAGPNEKLFF. Using reference TRBV14 and TRBJ1-4 for the parts outside the CDR3, the full variable domain is EAGVTQFPSHSVIEKGQTVTLRCDPISGHDNLYWYRRVMGKEIKFLLHFVKESKQDESGMPNNRFLAERTGGTYSTLKVQPAELEDSGVYFCASSQDWYAGAGPNEKLFFGSGTQLSVL.

This clonotype turned up a few times. CDR3 amino acids: CASSPPQPLAGVAGELFF. Here the CDR3 DNA reads TGTGCCAGCAGCCCCCCTCAACCACTAGCGGGAGTCGCCGGGGAGCTGTTTTTT. The rearrangement links TRBV7-9 to TRBJ2-2, with 11 bases fitting TRBD2. From germline, CDR1 is SEHNR and CDR2 FQNEAQ (reference sequence). V was pared by 5 bases and J by 6 bases, with 14 bases of the junction left unmatched. This CDR3 region has 18 residues.

The sample holds a few counts of this clonotype. This sequence joins TRBV27 and TRBJ1-4, with 10 positions matching TRBD1. CDR3 length equals 14 residues. The V segment lost 5 bases and the J segment 10 bases; nucleotides outside the gene matches: 7. Germline V CDR1 and CDR2: MNHEY, SMNVEV (reference sequence). The CDR3 loop is CASSRDRGQGKLFF. In DNA, the CDR3 is TGTGCCAGCAGTCGAGACAGGGGGCAGGGAAAACTGTTTTTT.

As concerns this clonotype: An end of the junction differs from the germline gene, which may be a read error. The CDR3 here is CATSLGGQEVNQPQHF. CDR3 DNA: TGTGCCACCAGTCTCGGGGGGCAGGAAGTCAATCAGCCCCAGCATTTT. The V call is TRBV10-3, the J call TRBJ1-5, with D maybe TRBD1 (6 bases). The CDR3 covers 16 residues. CDR1 is ENHRY, CDR2 SYGVKD, per germline.

About this clonotype itself: One end of the junction varies from germline; a read error may be responsible. V usage is TRBV7-6 and J usage is TRBJ2-3; 8 bases line up with TRBD2. The CDR3 runs 15 residues. CDR1 is SGHVS, CDR2 FNYEAQ, per germline. Here the CDR3 DNA reads TGTGCCAGCAGCGCCACTAGCGGAAGCAAAGATACGCAGTATTTT. It translates to CASSATSGSKDTQYF.

This clonotype has more than one count but fewer than ten. This chain connects TRBV30 to TRBJ2-7; D remains ambiguous. Between the trimmed V and J ends, which lost 3 bases and 3 bases, there was a span of 6 bases. The CDR3 covers 11 residues. CDR1 and CDR2 (germline): GTSNPN, SVGIG (reference sequence). The chain's CDR3 is CAWSTLYEQYF. In DNA, the CDR3 is TGTGCCTGGAGCACACTCTACGAGCAGTACTTC.

V is TRBV12-3 or TRBV12-4 and J is TRBJ1-4; D uncertain. V was shortened by 7 bases and J by 10 bases, with 22 bases between the two germline ends. The CDR3 contains 15 residues. This chain's CDR3 is CASIFHSREVVKLFF. CDR3 sequence (DNA): TGTGCCAGCATTTTCCACTCACGTGAGGTGGTAAAACTGTTTTTT.

This clonotype has only a few counts. The genes are TRBV7-2 and TRBJ2-1; weak D call: TRBD2 (5 bases). This CDR3 is built from 16 residues. V lost 1 base and J lost 6, with 16 bases in between. From germline, CDR1 is SGHTA and CDR2 FQGNSA. CDR3: CASSLVPSGRGNEQFF. CDR3 nucleotides: TGTGCCAGCAGCTTAGTCCCGAGCGGAAGAGGCAATGAGCAGTTCTTC. Filled out from reference TRBV7-2 and TRBJ2-1, the complete variable domain reads GAGVSQSPSNKVTEKGKDVELRCDPISGHTALYWYRQSLGQGLEFLIYFQGNSAPDKSGLPSDRFSAERTGGSVSTLTIQRTQQEDSAVYLCASSLVPSGRGNEQFFGPGTRLTVL.

In regard to this clonotype: The junction and the germline gene differ at one end; a read error may be behind it. J is TRBJ2-3 and V is TRBV20-1, with 7 bases lining up with TRBD1. The germline CDR1 and CDR2 sequences are DFQATT and SNEGSKA (reference sequence). This CDR3 contains 11 residues. The chain's CDR3 is CSARGLSQGDF. Written as DNA, the CDR3 is TGCAGTGCTAGGGGCCTTTCTCAGGGGGATTTT.

This clonotype has only a few counts. The chain links TRBV2 to TRBJ2-7, with D perhaps matching TRBD1 (5 bases). Trimming cost V 1 base and J 2 bases, with 12 bases left between them. Germline V lookup: CDR1 SNHLY, CDR2 FYNNEI. The CDR3 sequence is 15 residues long. The CDR3 loop is CASSEGPGIPYEQYF. Here the CDR3 DNA reads TGTGCCAGCAGTGAAGGGCCAGGGATCCCCTACGAGCAGTACTTC.

V is TRBV7-4 and J is TRBJ2-1, with D possibly matching TRBD2 (5 bases). CDR3 length: 14 residues. In germline, CDR1 is SGHVT, CDR2 SQSDAQ. Trimming took 4 bases from V and 10 from J, leaving 17 bases between them. The CDR3 loop is CASSWKDYAGEQFF. DNA of the CDR3: TGTGCCAGCAGCTGGAAAGACTACGCGGGCGAGCAGTTCTTC.

V and J are TRBV6-1 and TRBJ1-4, with D possibly being TRBD1 (5 bases). The CDR3 totals 15 residues. The V gene's germline CDR1 is MNHNS and CDR2 SASEGT. V dropped 7 bases and J dropped 7 bases, with 19 bases sitting between them. CDR3 amino acids: CASKQRQGRSEKLFF. The CDR3 nucleotides read TGTGCCAGCAAGCAACGGCAGGGACGGAGTGAAAAACTGTTTTTT.

J is TRBJ1-6 and V is TRBV30, with TRBD1 as a possible D gene (5 bases). The CDR3 is 16 amino acids. Between the trimmed V and J ends, which lost 0 bases and 10 bases, there was a span of 19 bases. Germline CDR1 and CDR2: GTSNPN and SVGIG (reference sequence). CDR3 sequence: CAWSVTGGGLDSPLHF. The CDR3 nucleotides are TGTGCCTGGAGTGTAACTGGGGGAGGTTTAGACTCACCCCTCCACTTT.